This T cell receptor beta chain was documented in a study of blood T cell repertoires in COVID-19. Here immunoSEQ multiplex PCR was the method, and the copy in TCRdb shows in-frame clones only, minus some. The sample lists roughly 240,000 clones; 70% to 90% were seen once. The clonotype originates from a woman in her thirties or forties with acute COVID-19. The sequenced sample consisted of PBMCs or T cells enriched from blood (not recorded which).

CDR3 sequence: CASSLVGRRGLRDIQYF. The CDR3 coding sequence is TGTGCCAGCAGCTTAGTAGGAAGGAGGGGCCTGCGGGACATTCAGTACTTC. This chain uses TRBV7-9 with TRBJ2-4, with D tentatively TRBD2 (6 bases). The CDR3 contains 17 residues. The germline V gene has CDR1 SEHNR and CDR2 FQNEAQ (reference sequence). V was trimmed by 1 base and J by 8 bases, leaving 21 bases between them.